The 2 T cell receptor beta chains below all came from one sample that was sequenced in a study of control samples from healthy donors and cancer patients (dated by TCRdb to 2018 to 2021). Library preparation employed the immunoSEQ multiplex PCR assay. The table comes from immuneACCESS by way of TCRdb, which keeps in-frame sequences with V and J called. Part of the clones is missing from these tables; in studies checked, under half for an unresolved V gene and the rest for unknown reasons. The sample table records about 140,000 clones; approximately 94% of these occur just once. The biggest ten clones account for roughly 13% of the sample. Sequenced: blood. The receptors shown here come from a man between 40 and 49 years old in good health.

The chain carries TRBV4-3 and TRBJ1-1; D is unresolved. V lost 4 bases and J 3 bases, leaving 18 bases between the germline ends. Germline V lookup: CDR1 LGHNA, CDR2 YSLEER. The CDR3 totals 16 residues. CDR3 sequence reads: CASSPKAVRSDTEAFF. The CDR3, as DNA: TGCGCCAGCAGCCCGAAGGCGGTCCGGTCGGACACTGAAGCTTTCTTT.

The chain employs TRBV6-5 and TRBJ1-5; 8 bases fit TRBD1. The length of the CDR3 is 13 residues. After removal of 6 bases from V and 7 bases from J, the junction contained 5 bases not matched to a gene. CDR1 is MNHEY, CDR2 SVGAGI, per germline. For the CDR3, the DNA is TGTGCCAGCAGCGCGGACAGGGCCCAGCCCCAGCATTTT. Translation gives CASSADRAQPQHF.